These T cell receptor beta chains were read from a single sample in a study of blood T cell repertoires in COVID-19. The table came from immunoSEQ multiplex PCR; TCRdb's copy has only in-frame clones and leaves some out. The table includes just over 65,000 clones, just over 85% detected once. Input material: peripheral blood. The receptors shown here come from a man aged 25 to 45 with acute or convalescent COVID-19. The CDR3 runs from the conserved cysteine through the conserved F or W. The D gene is left open where the match is weak. Only part of the rows carry a size: once, few, many, or a class if the clone is expanded.

>TRBD1|NA|TRBV4-2|TRBJ1-2|20
CASSQDPRGHRGEVNYGYTF
TGTGCCAGCAGCCAAGATCCCCGTGGGCACAGGGGAGAGGTGAACTATGGCTACACCTTC
>TRBD2|NA|TRBV27|TRBJ2-1|16
CASSSPGLAGGNEQFF
TGTGCCAGCAGTTCGCCGGGACTAGCGGGAGGCAATGAGCAGTTCTTC
>NA|NA|TRBV11-2|TRBJ1-5|13
CASSRGGNQPQHF
TGTGCCAGCAGCCGGGGGGGCAATCAGCCCCAGCATTTT
>TRBD2|few|TRBV7-2|TRBJ2-1|13
CASSPGLAGREFF
TGTGCCAGCAGCCCAGGACTAGCGGGCAGGGAGTTCTTC
>TRBD1|once|TRBV5-5|TRBJ2-7|15
CASSPGQGATIEQYF
TGTGCCAGCAGCCCTGGACAGGGGGCAACTATAGAGCAGTACTTC
>TRBD1|NA|TRBV12-3/TRBV12-4|TRBJ1-2|12
CASWTGHYGYTF
TGTGCCAGTTGGACAGGGCACTATGGCTACACCTTC
>NA|NA|TRBV5-1|TRBJ1-2|12
CASSPDKYGYTF
TGCGCCAGCAGCCCTGACAAGTATGGCTACACCTTC
>NA|NA|TRBV28|TRBJ2-3|14
CASSLGGNTDTQYF
TGTGCCAGCAGTTTAGGGGGGAACACAGATACGCAGTATTTT
>NA|NA|TRBV30|TRBJ1-5|12
CAYQAGLQPQHF
TGTGCCTACCAGGCGGGACTTCAGCCCCAGCATTTT
>TRBD1|NA|TRBV30|TRBJ1-5|15
CAWSGRTGGGQPQHF
TGTGCCTGGAGTGGAAGGACAGGGGGAGGCCAGCCCCAGCATTTT
>NA|NA|TRBV7-9|TRBJ2-7|12
CASSLGFGEQYF
TGTGCCAGCAGCTTAGGTTTCGGGGAGCAGTACTTC
>TRBD1|NA|TRBV27|TRBJ1-1|13
CASSFYRGTEAFF
TGTGCCAGCAGTTTTTACAGGGGGACTGAAGCTTTCTTT
>NA|NA|TRBV4-2|TRBJ1-3|15
CASSQEETTRNTIYF
TGTGCCAGCAGCCAGGAGGAGACAACCCGAAACACCATATATTTT
>TRBD1|NA|TRBV10-2|TRBJ1-2|12
CASSESTGGYTF
TGCGCCAGCAGTGAGTCGACAGGGGGCTACACCTTC
>TRBD2|NA|TRBV9|TRBJ2-1|13
CASSLAGKNEQFF
TGTGCCAGCAGCCTAGCGGGAAAAAATGAGCAGTTCTTC
>TRBD2|NA|TRBV6-5|TRBJ2-7|15
CASSLGLAEPYEQYF
TGTGCCAGCAGCCTCGGACTAGCGGAGCCTTACGAGCAGTACTTC
>TRBD1|many|TRBV19|TRBJ2-1|14
CASSPGQRSHEQFF
TGTGCCAGTAGTCCGGGACAGAGATCGCATGAGCAGTTCTTC
>NA|once|TRBV6-1|TRBJ2-3|12
CASSDRTDTQYF
TGTGCCAGCAGTGACCGTACAGATACGCAGTATTTT
>TRBD2|NA|TRBV9|TRBJ2-3|16
CASSVWVAGGPDTQYF
TGTGCCAGCAGCGTGTGGGTAGCGGGAGGGCCAGATACGCAGTATTTT
>NA|once|TRBV6-5|TRBJ2-7|13
CASRGGSNYEQYF
TGTGCCAGCAGAGGCGGCAGTAACTACGAGCAGTACTTC
>TRBD2|NA|TRBV9|TRBJ2-5|17
CASSVGTSGTWVETQYF
TGTGCCAGCAGCGTTGGGACTAGCGGGACGTGGGTGGAGACCCAGTACTTC
>NA|NA|TRBV5-4|TRBJ2-5|14
CASSLPGARETQYF
TGTGCCAGCAGCTTGCCAGGGGCACGAGAGACCCAGTACTTC
>NA|NA|TRBV19|TRBJ2-1|14
CASSPGGAYNEQFF
TGTGCCAGTAGCCCGGGCGGGGCTTACAATGAGCAGTTCTTC
>TRBD1|NA|TRBV5-1|TRBJ1-1|16
CASSLGHGTGDTEAFF
TGCGCCAGCAGCTTGGGGCACGGGACAGGGGACACTGAAGCTTTCTTT
>NA|NA|TRBV18|TRBJ1-1|13
CASSLTQNTEAFF
TGTGCCAGCTCACTCACACAAAACACTGAAGCTTTCTTT
>TRBD1|NA|TRBV5-1|TRBJ2-5|13
CASSRTGEETQYF
TGCGCCAGCAGTAGGACAGGGGAGGAGACCCAGTACTTC
>TRBD2|NA|TRBV4-3|TRBJ2-3|16
CASSQDPSGDRDTQYF
TGCGCCAGCAGCCAAGATCCTAGCGGGGACCGGGATACGCAGTATTTT
>NA|NA|TRBV6-5|TRBJ2-1|14
CATTSPRAGNEQFF
TGTGCCACGACTTCGCCGCGGGCAGGCAATGAGCAGTTCTTC
>NA|NA|TRBV28|TRBJ2-7|15
CASSTSTWDNYEQYF
TGTGCCAGCAGTACCTCTACCTGGGACAACTACGAGCAGTACTTC
>NA|NA|TRBV6-4|TRBJ1-2|13
CASSEGSRSGYTF
TGTGCCAGCAGTGAGGGCAGTAGGTCTGGCTACACCTTC
>TRBD2|NA|TRBV5-1|TRBJ2-1|16
CASTRDVNSGSDEQFF
TGCGCCAGCACGCGAGACGTTAATAGCGGGAGTGATGAGCAGTTCTTC
>NA|NA|TRBV7-3|TRBJ2-5|13
CASSSGLQETQYF
TGTGCCAGCAGCTCGGGACTCCAAGAGACCCAGTACTTC
>TRBD1|NA|TRBV6-5|TRBJ1-3|16
CASSSDRGVWGNTIYF
TGTGCCAGCAGTTCGGACAGGGGGGTGTGGGGAAACACCATATATTTT
>NA|few|TRBV6-5|TRBJ1-2|14
CASKLTLANYGYTF
TGTGCCAGCAAGTTAACGCTAGCTAACTATGGCTACACCTTC
>NA|NA|TRBV20-1|TRBJ2-2|11
CSALHTGELFF
TGCAGTGCCCTACACACCGGGGAGCTGTTTTTT
>TRBD1|NA|TRBV6-5|TRBJ2-7|15
CASRSTGTGGYEQYF
TGTGCCAGCAGATCCACCGGGACAGGGGGCTACGAGCAGTACTTC
>NA|few|TRBV12-3/TRBV12-4|TRBJ1-2|13
CASSPTIEYGYTF
TGTGCCAGCAGTCCAACTATCGAATATGGCTACACCTTC
>TRBD2|NA|TRBV6-4|TRBJ2-3|15
CASSDDGGGTDTQYF
TGTGCCAGCAGTGACGACGGGGGGGGTACAGATACGCAGTATTTT
>TRBD1|NA|TRBV5-6|TRBJ2-7|15
CASSFGTGGSYEQYF
TGTGCCAGCAGCTTCGGGACAGGGGGCTCCTACGAGCAGTACTTC
>TRBD1|NA|TRBV18|TRBJ1-2|13
CASSSGQARGYTF
TGTGCCAGCTCATCCGGACAGGCCCGAGGCTACACCTTC
>NA|NA|TRBV2|TRBJ2-7|13
CASALRGSYEQYF
TGTGCCAGCGCCCTCCGGGGGTCCTACGAGCAGTACTTC
>TRBD2|few|TRBV19|TRBJ2-1|15
CASSIGEREVDEQFF
TGTGCCAGTAGTATAGGGGAGCGGGAAGTCGATGAGCAGTTCTTC
>TRBD1|NA|TRBV7-9|TRBJ2-6|18
CAETPGQKFSSGANVLTF
TGTGCCGAAACCCCGGGACAGAAATTTTCCTCTGGGGCCAACGTCCTGACTTTC
>TRBD2|NA|TRBV7-2|TRBJ2-1|18
CASTLTSGRVSSYNEQFF
TGTGCCAGCACCCTAACTAGCGGGAGGGTTAGCTCCTACAATGAGCAGTTCTTC
>NA|NA|TRBV19|TRBJ1-2|19
CASSMSVIFGIKANYGYTF
TGTGCCAGTAGTATGAGTGTTATATTCGGGATCAAAGCTAACTATGGCTACACCTTC
>TRBD1|NA|TRBV28|TRBJ1-5|15
CASRPDRVNYQPQHF
TGTGCCAGCAGACCGGACAGGGTAAACTATCAGCCCCAGCATTTT
>NA|NA|TRBV4-2|TRBJ1-4|16
CASSQAGGQGNEKLFF
TGTGCCAGCAGCCAAGCGGGTGGCCAGGGTAATGAAAAACTGTTTTTT
>NA|NA|TRBV28|TRBJ1-5|14
CASINGGAVQPQHF
TGTGCCAGCATCAACGGGGGGGCGGTTCAGCCCCAGCATTTT
>TRBD2|NA|TRBV18|TRBJ2-3|16
CASSRGGTMVANTQYF
TGTGCCAGCTCACGCGGGGGAACAATGGTGGCAAATACGCAGTATTTT
>NA|once|TRBV7-8|TRBJ2-7|15
CASSRRLDWNYEQYF
TGTGCCAGCAGCCGCCGGTTGGACTGGAACTACGAGCAGTACTTC
>TRBD1|NA|TRBV18|TRBJ1-1|16
CASSPQGQASGGLAFF
TGTGCCAGCTCACCGCAGGGACAGGCATCTGGGGGCTTGGCTTTCTTT
>TRBD1|NA|TRBV7-9|TRBJ2-4|14
CASSSRQGQNIQYF
TGTGCCAGCAGCTCGAGACAGGGGCAAAACATTCAGTACTTC
>TRBD1|NA|TRBV4-3|TRBJ1-2|15
CASSQEGQGVYGYTF
TGCGCCAGCAGCCAAGAGGGACAGGGAGTCTATGGCTACACCTTC
>NA|NA|TRBV4-3|TRBJ2-7|13
CASSQGLRYEQYF
TGCGCCAGCAGCCAAGGGTTGCGGTACGAGCAGTACTTC
>TRBD1|NA|TRBV5-4|TRBJ1-2|14
CASSFPGQGGGYTF
TGTGCCAGCAGCTTTCCGGGACAGGGAGGGGGCTACACCTTC
>TRBD1|NA|TRBV7-8|TRBJ2-7|15
CASSLATGWSDEQYF
TGTGCCAGCAGCTTGGCGACAGGGTGGAGCGACGAGCAGTACTTC
>TRBD1|NA|TRBV14|TRBJ2-7|16
CASSQLWDSLTYEQYF
TGTGCCAGCAGCCAGTTATGGGACAGTTTGACCTACGAGCAGTACTTC
>NA|NA|TRBV9|TRBJ2-5|16
CASSEGGTGPQETQYF
TGTGCCAGCAGCGAGGGGGGGACAGGCCCCCAAGAGACCCAGTACTTC
>NA|NA|TRBV6-5|TRBJ1-5|13
CASRLPGNQPQHF
TGTGCCAGCAGACTACCAGGGAATCAGCCCCAGCATTTT
>TRBD2|NA|TRBV18|TRBJ2-7|16
CASSPITSGSSYEQYF
TGTGCCAGCTCACCAATAACTAGCGGGAGTTCCTACGAGCAGTACTTC